Following are 27 T cell receptor beta chains from one sample sequenced in a study of shared clonotypes between healthy human individuals. Clones were sequenced by immunoSEQ multiplex PCR, and TCRdb holds only the in-frame ones, with some missing. Found here are a few hundred thousand clones, 80% to 90% of them singletons; the top ten hold 15% to 20%. Sequenced sample: memory CD8+ T cells sorted from blood. Subset of the sample: CD45RO+ cells pooled with CCR7-negative TemRA cells. The source of these receptors is a man between 18 and 29 years old in good health.

The chain uses TRBV11-2 and TRBJ2-7; D unclear. The CDR3 is 12 amino acids. The V gene lost 8 bases and the J gene lost 6 bases, with 14 bases spanning the gap. In germline, CDR1 is SGHAT, CDR2 FQNNGV. CDR3 DNA sequence: TGTGCCAGCGATCTATTACCGGGCGAGCAGTACTTC. It yields the protein CASDLLPGEQYF.

V is TRBV18 and J is TRBJ2-7, with 9 bases fitting TRBD2. Germline CDR1 reads KGHSH; CDR2 reads LQKENI. The CDR3 runs to 13 residues. The junction had 3 bases not matched to a gene; V was cut back by 6 bases and J by 3 bases. CDR3 DNA: TGTGCCAGCTCGACGCGGGAGGGCTACGAGCAGTACTTC. Encoded protein: CASSTREGYEQYF.

Worth noting for this clone: The junction differs from germline at one of its ends, possibly a read error. The CDR3, as DNA: TGTGCTAGCAGCCGCTCCGCATCCGGGACGCGAACCGGGGAGCTGTTTTTT. This gives the protein CASSRSASGTRTGELFF. The chain carries TRBV7-7 and TRBJ2-2, with D perhaps given as TRBD1 or TRBD2 (5 bases each). The CDR3 is made up of 17 amino acids. In germline, CDR1 is SSHAT, CDR2 FNYEAQ (reference sequence).

This chain joins TRBV7-2 and TRBJ2-5; 8 bases match TRBD2. Germline-derived CDR1 and CDR2 are SGHTA and FQGNSA. V lost 2 bases, J lost 4 bases, and 9 bases stayed unmatched. The CDR3 runs 16 residues. This chain's CDR3 is CASSLLDSGKSETQYF. The CDR3 coding sequence is TGTGCCAGCAGCTTACTGGATAGCGGGAAATCAGAGACCCAGTACTTC.

V and J are TRBV30 and TRBJ2-4; the match to TRBD2 covers 7 bases. The germline V gene has CDR1 GTSNPN and CDR2 SVGIG (reference sequence). CDR3 length equals 15 residues. J was trimmed by 0 bases and V by 8 bases; bases with no gene match: 10. CDR3 bases: TGTGCCCTGACGGCGGCGGGGGAAGCCAAAAACATTCAGTACTTC. Residues: CALTAAGEAKNIQYF.

V and J are TRBV7-8 and TRBJ2-7, with unresolved D. Trimming removed 0 bases from V and 0 bases from J, with 15 bases in between. The CDR3 is made up of 17 amino acids. Germline loops: CDR1 SGHVS, CDR2 FQNEAQ. CDR3 sequence (DNA): TGTGCCAGCAGCTTAGCGCTAATACTTATAAGCTCCTACGAGCAGTACTTC. Translated: CASSLALILISSYEQYF. Together with reference TRBV7-8 and TRBJ2-7, the CDR3 gives the full variable domain: GAGVSQSPRYKVAKRGQDVALRCDPISGHVSLFWYQQALGQGPEFLTYFQNEAQLDKSGLPSDRFFAERPEGSVSTLKIQRTQQEDSAVYLCASSLALILISSYEQYFGPGTRLTVT.

This chain connects TRBV5-1 to TRBJ2-5; 12 nucleotides match TRBD2. Per germline, CDR1 SGHRS and CDR2 YFSETQ. This CDR3 contains 16 residues. The junction had 5 bases not matched to a gene; V was cut back by 3 bases and J by 2 bases. For the CDR3, the DNA is TGCGCCAGCAGCTCAACCGGGACTAGCGGGCAAGAGACCCAGTACTTC. Amino acids: CASSSTGTSGQETQYF.

Points on this clone: The sample contains more than one DNA sequence encoding this CDR3. This chain uses TRBV6-5 with TRBJ1-1; no firm D call. CDR3 length equals 13 residues. V lost 2 bases and J 3 bases, leaving 7 bases between the germline ends. Germline V gene lookup returns CDR1 MNHEY and CDR2 SVGAGI. The CDR3 sequence is CASSYEWDTEAFF. The CDR3 nucleotides read TGTGCCAGCAGTTACGAATGGGACACTGAAGCTTTCTTT.

In this sample, this clone turned up many times. The J gene is TRBJ1-2, the V gene TRBV2; D ambiguous. Trimming cost V 4 bases and J 8 bases, with 14 bases left between them. Germline assignment: CDR1 SNHLY and CDR2 FYNNEI. CDR3 size: 13 residues. CDR3 sequence: CASSGQDFEGYTF. As DNA, the CDR3 is TGTGCCAGCAGTGGGCAGGACTTTGAGGGCTACACCTTC. The full variable domain, rest sourced from reference TRBV2 and TRBJ1-2, is EPEVTQTPSHQVTQMGQEVILRCVPISNHLYFYWYRQILGQKVEFLVSFYNNEISEKSEIFDDQFSVERPDGSNFTLKIRSTKLEDSAMYFCASSGQDFEGYTFGSGTRLTVV.

The rearrangement joins TRBV10-2 to TRBJ1-5; D might be TRBD1 (5 bases). The V and J ends lost 0 bases and 7 bases respectively, with 34 bases between them. Germline V gives CDR1 WSHSY, CDR2 SAAADI. This CDR3 is 22 amino acids long. CDR3: CASSESIFCPFIRGIRTQPQHF. Here the CDR3 DNA reads TGCGCCAGCAGTGAGTCGATCTTTTGTCCATTCATACGGGGGATTAGGACCCAGCCCCAGCATTTT.

The chain has TRBV25-1 and TRBJ2-5; TRBD2 agrees at 7 bases. Per the germline V gene, CDR1 is MGHDK and CDR2 is SYGVNS. The CDR3 is 15 residues long. With 4 bases clipped from V and 5 bases from J, the junction kept 10 bases outside the gene matches. The chain's CDR3 is CASSATSDPGETQYF. DNA for the CDR3: TGTGCCAGCAGTGCAACTAGCGACCCCGGGGAGACCCAGTACTTC.

The J gene is TRBJ2-7, the V gene TRBV5-1, with 7 bases identical to TRBD1. This CDR3 region has 15 residues. Unmatched junction bases numbered 14, after V lost 4 bases and J lost 7 bases. CDR1 SGHRS and CDR2 YFSETQ come from the germline V gene. The CDR3 region is CASSHRTGRSREQYF. CDR3 nucleotides: TGCGCCAGCAGCCACCGGACAGGTCGATCTCGAGAGCAGTACTTC. The whole variable domain, filled in from reference TRBV5-1 and TRBJ2-7, reads KAGVTQTPRYLIKTRGQQVTLSCSPISGHRSVSWYQQTPGQGLQFLFEYFSETQRNKGNFPGRFSGRQFSNSRSEMNVSTLELGDSALYLCASSHRTGRSREQYFGPGTRLTVT.

The V call is TRBV7-2, the J call TRBJ2-3; D not resolved. The CDR3 contains 14 residues. With 5 bases removed from V and 1 base from J, the gap between germline ends came to 10 bases. Germline loops: CDR1 SGHTA, CDR2 FQGNSA. The CDR3 DNA reads TGTGCCAGCAGCCCCCTAGGAGGCACAGATACGCAGTATTTT. Protein: CASSPLGGTDTQYF.

V gene TRBV5-6 combines with J gene TRBJ2-7; either TRBD1 or TRBD2 may fit D (5 bases each). Germline values: CDR1 SGHDT, CDR2 YYEEEE. The length of the CDR3 is 11 residues. V shed 9 bases and J shed 7 bases, with 14 bases lying between them. The CDR3 protein is CATPSGREQYF. CDR3 DNA sequence: TGTGCCACCCCGTCGGGGCGGGAGCAGTACTTC.

This chain joins TRBV29-1 and TRBJ2-7; 10 bases match TRBD1. Germline CDR1 and CDR2: SQVTM and ANQGSEA. The V gene end was trimmed by 4 bases and the J gene end by 7 bases; junction bases not matched to a gene: 4. The CDR3 loop spans 12 amino acids. The CDR3 spells CSVGDRGREQYF. CDR3 coding DNA: TGCAGCGTTGGGGACAGGGGACGGGAGCAGTACTTC.

The V call is TRBV29-1, the J call TRBJ2-3; possible D gene TRBD1, 6 bases. CDR1 is SQVTM, CDR2 ANQGSEA, per germline. The length of the CDR3 is 14 residues. Trimming removed 1 base at V and 4 bases at J, with 12 bases between. The CDR3 coding sequence is TGCAGCGTTGAAGTTCTTGCAGGGGCAGATACGCAGTATTTT. Translating gives CSVEVLAGADTQYF.

This rearrangement joins TRBV6-1 to TRBJ1-1, with 9 bases aligning to TRBD1. The CDR3 has 14 residues. V shed 6 bases, J shed 4 bases, and the junction held 6 bases outside the gene matches. The germline gives CDR1 MNHNS, CDR2 SASEGT. The CDR3 loop is CASSLTGGVTEAFF. The CDR3 nucleotides are TGTGCCAGCAGCCTGACAGGGGGAGTCACTGAAGCTTTCTTT.

The V and J genes are TRBV6-1 and TRBJ1-5; D uncertain. Trimming took 7 bases from V and 0 from J, leaving 13 bases between them. Germline loops: CDR1 MNHNS, CDR2 SASEGT. The CDR3 consists of 15 residues. The CDR3 DNA sequence: TGTGCCAGCAAAGGAAGACAACTTAGCAATCAGCCCCAGCATTTT. As protein: CASKGRQLSNQPQHF.

This clone has only one observation. The CDR3 DNA reads TGCGCCAGCAGCTTGACAGGGTGGCGGGTCGAGCAGTACTTC. This gives the protein CASSLTGWRVEQYF. The chain carries TRBV5-1 and TRBJ2-7; perhaps TRBD1 as D (6 bases). Germline CDR1 is SGHRS and CDR2 is YFSETQ. This CDR3 contains 14 residues. The V and J ends lost 1 base and 6 bases respectively, with 14 bases between them.

The V gene is TRBV7-9, the J gene TRBJ2-3; TRBD1 matches 9 bases. The CDR3 contains 15 residues. V shed 10 bases and J 0 bases; nucleotides not matched to a gene: 8. In germline, CDR1 is SEHNR, CDR2 FQNEAQ (reference sequence). The CDR3 sequence: CANSEDRGSTDTQYF. The CDR3 nucleotides are TGTGCCAACTCCGAGGACAGGGGAAGCACAGATACGCAGTATTTT.

V gene TRBV7-9 combines with J gene TRBJ1-5; D is unclear. The CDR3 runs 12 residues. Germline CDR1 is SEHNR and CDR2 is FQNEAQ (reference sequence). V gave up 5 bases and J gave up 9 bases, with 11 bases separating them. The CDR3, as DNA: TGTGCCAGCAGCAAGGGTGGCGGGCCCCAGCATTTT. Amino acids: CASSKGGGPQHF.

The chain joins TRBV5-1 to TRBJ1-3; 8 bases are a match to TRBD1. Germline trimming cut 2 bases from V and 7 bases from J; bases unmatched to any gene: 14. This CDR3 has 17 amino acids. CDR1 is SGHRS, CDR2 YFSETQ, per germline. The chain's CDR3 is CASSFLGRGLLGNTIYF. DNA of the CDR3: TGCGCCAGCAGCTTCTTGGGCAGGGGGCTTCTGGGTAACACCATATATTTT. The full variable domain, its missing parts supplied by reference TRBV5-1 and TRBJ1-3, is KAGVTQTPRYLIKTRGQQVTLSCSPISGHRSVSWYQQTPGQGLQFLFEYFSETQRNKGNFPGRFSGRQFSNSRSEMNVSTLELGDSALYLCASSFLGRGLLGNTIYFGEGSWLTVV.

The chain recombines TRBV4-2 with TRBJ1-1; TRBD1 matches 9 bases. The J segment lost 10 bases and the V segment lost 3 bases, leaving 18 bases of the junction unmatched. The CDR3 covers 17 residues. CDR1 and CDR2 (germline): LGHNA, YNFKEQ. CDR3 DNA sequence: TGTGCCAGCAGCCAGGACCTCACAGGGGGCGCCGGGGGGAGAGCTTTCTTT. Amino acid sequence: CASSQDLTGGAGGRAFF.

This chain joins TRBV11-2 and TRBJ2-7; D is unclear. V lost 1 base and J lost 6, with 10 bases in between. The length of the CDR3 is 13 residues. Germline values: CDR1 SGHAT, CDR2 FQNNGV. The CDR3 spells CASSLVLPSEQYF. CDR3 bases: TGTGCCAGCAGCTTAGTACTCCCTTCCGAGCAGTACTTC.

This chain joins TRBV4-1 and TRBJ1-5, with TRBD1 matching 10 bases. V shed 4 bases and J 4 bases; nucleotides not matched to a gene: 10. The CDR3 covers 17 residues. The germline V gene has CDR1 MGHRA and CDR2 YSYEKL. The CDR3 protein is CASSPPGQGFGNQPQHF. The CDR3 region has the DNA TGCGCCAGCAGCCCTCCGGGACAGGGGTTCGGTAATCAGCCCCAGCATTTT.

The CDR3 loop is CASSFSRTAQEKLFF. Written as DNA, the CDR3 is TGTGCCAGCAGTTTTTCGAGGACAGCCCAAGAAAAACTGTTTTTT. The chain links TRBV6-5 to TRBJ1-4, with D possibly matching TRBD1 (6 bases). The length of the CDR3 is 15 residues. V lost 4 bases, J lost 8 bases, and 17 bases lay in between. Per the germline V gene, CDR1 is MNHEY and CDR2 is SVGAGI.

V and J are TRBV7-9 and TRBJ2-7; D unresolved. This CDR3 has 12 amino acids. V was trimmed by 5 bases and J by 0 bases, leaving 5 bases between them. The germline V gene encodes CDR1 SEHNR and CDR2 FQNEAQ (reference sequence). The CDR3 region has the DNA TGTGCCAGCAGCAAAGGCTCCTACGAGCAGTACTTC. Translating it yields CASSKGSYEQYF.